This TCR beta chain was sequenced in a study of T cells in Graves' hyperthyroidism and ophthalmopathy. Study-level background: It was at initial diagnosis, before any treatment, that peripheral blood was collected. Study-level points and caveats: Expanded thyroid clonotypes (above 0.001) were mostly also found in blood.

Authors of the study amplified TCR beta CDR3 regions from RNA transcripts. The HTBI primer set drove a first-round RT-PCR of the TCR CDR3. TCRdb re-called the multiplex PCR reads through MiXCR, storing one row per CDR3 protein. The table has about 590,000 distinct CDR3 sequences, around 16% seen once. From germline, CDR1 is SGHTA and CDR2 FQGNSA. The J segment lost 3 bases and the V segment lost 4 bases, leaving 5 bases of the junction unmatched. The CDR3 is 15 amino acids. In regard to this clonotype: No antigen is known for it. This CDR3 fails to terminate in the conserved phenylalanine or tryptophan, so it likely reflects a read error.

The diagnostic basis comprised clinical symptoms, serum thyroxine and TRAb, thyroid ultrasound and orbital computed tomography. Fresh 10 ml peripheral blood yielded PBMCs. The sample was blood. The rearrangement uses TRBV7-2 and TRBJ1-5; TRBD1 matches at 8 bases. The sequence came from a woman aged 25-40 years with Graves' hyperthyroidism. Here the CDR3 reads CASSWNRGVNQPQHS. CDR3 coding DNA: TGTGCCAGCAGCTGGAACAGGGGGGTCAATCAGCCCCAGCATTCT.